This TCR beta chain is from a study of blood T cell repertoires in COVID-19. Study details: Some COVID-19 samples were acute and others convalescent; all came from the United States, Italy and Spain. PBMCs, B-cell-depleted T cells, or T cells provided the cDNA or gDNA that made up the material.

Methods used by the authors: Nucleated cell number was recorded as an estimate derived from reference gene primer amplification. The assay was immunoSEQ multiplex PCR, and TCRdb's table has in-frame clones only and misses some. V and J calls and clone size are those listed in that table; D and trimming were worked out from the DNA. The data hold about 370,000 clones, with roughly nine tenths observed a single time. The CDR3 spans 14 residues. V was clipped by 4 bases and J by 1 base; unmatched bases: 0. Germline assignment: CDR1 LGHNA and CDR2 YSLEER. The sample consisted of peripheral blood. The chain uses TRBV4-3 and TRBJ2-3; 9 bases are a match to TRBD2. This TCR was recovered from a woman aged 25-40 years with COVID-19, enrolled during active disease. CDR3: CASSRTSGTDTQYF. The DNA of the CDR3 is TGCGCCAGCAGCCGGACTAGCGGCACAGATACGCAGTATTTT.